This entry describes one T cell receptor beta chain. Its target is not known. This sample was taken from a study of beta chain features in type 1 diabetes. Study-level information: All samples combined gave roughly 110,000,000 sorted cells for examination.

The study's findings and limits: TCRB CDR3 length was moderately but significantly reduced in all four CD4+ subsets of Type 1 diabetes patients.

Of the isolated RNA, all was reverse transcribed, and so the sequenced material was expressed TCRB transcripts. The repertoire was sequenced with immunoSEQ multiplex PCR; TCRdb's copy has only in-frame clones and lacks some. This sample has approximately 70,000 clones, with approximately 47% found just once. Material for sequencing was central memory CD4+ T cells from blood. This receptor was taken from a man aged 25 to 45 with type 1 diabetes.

The CDR3 coding sequence is TGTGCCAGTAGTATGGGTAGGAGGGCTGGGACCGGGGAGCTGTTTTTT. It specifies CASSMGRRAGTGELFF. The chain joins TRBV19 to TRBJ2-2, with D perhaps matching TRBD2 (6 bases). The CDR3 is made up of 16 amino acids. Germline V gives CDR1 LNHDA, CDR2 SQIVND (reference sequence). V was pared by 3 bases and J by 5 bases, with 16 bases between.